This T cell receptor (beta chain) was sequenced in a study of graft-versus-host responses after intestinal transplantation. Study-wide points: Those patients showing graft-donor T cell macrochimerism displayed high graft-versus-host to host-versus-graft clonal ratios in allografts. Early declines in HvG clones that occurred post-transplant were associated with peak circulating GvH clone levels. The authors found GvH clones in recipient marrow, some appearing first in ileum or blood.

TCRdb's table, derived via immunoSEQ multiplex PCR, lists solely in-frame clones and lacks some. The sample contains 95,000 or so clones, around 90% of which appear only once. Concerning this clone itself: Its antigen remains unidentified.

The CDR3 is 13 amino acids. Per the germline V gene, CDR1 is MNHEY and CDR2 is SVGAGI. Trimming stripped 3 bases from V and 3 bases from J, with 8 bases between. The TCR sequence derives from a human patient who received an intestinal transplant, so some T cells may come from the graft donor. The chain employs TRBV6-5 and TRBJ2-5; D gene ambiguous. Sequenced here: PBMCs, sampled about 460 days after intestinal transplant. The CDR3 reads CASSYQAEETQYF. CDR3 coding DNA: TGTGCCAGCAGTTATCAGGCCGAAGAGACCCAGTACTTC.